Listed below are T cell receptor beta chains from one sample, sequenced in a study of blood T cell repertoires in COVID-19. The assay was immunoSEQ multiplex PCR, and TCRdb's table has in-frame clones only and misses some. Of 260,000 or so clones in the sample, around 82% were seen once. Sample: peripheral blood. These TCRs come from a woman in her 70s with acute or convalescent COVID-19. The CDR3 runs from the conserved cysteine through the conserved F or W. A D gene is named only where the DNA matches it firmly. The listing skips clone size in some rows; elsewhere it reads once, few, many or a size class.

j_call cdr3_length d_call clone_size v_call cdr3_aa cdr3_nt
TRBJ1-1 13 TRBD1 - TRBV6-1 CASSEDQGARAFF TGTGCCAGCAGTGAAGATCAGGGGGCGAGAGCTTTCTTT
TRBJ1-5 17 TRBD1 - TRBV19 CASSLEQGRMGNQPQHF TGTGCCAGTAGTCTTGAACAGGGGAGAATGGGTAATCAGCCCCAGCATTTT
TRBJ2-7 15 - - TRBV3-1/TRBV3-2 CASSQEGLQGNEQYF TGTGCCAGCAGCCAAGAGGGTTTACAGGGTAACGAGCAGTACTTC
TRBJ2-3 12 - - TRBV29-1 CSVAQGSGTQYF TGCAGCGTTGCCCAGGGGTCGGGTACGCAGTATTTT
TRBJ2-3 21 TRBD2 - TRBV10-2 CASLDLEGLAGGLSWTDTQYF TGCGCCAGCCTTGATTTAGAAGGACTAGCGGGGGGGCTCAGCTGGACAGATACGCAGTATTTT
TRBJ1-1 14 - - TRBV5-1 CASSLAGVGTEAFF TGCGCCAGCAGCTTGGCAGGGGTAGGAACTGAAGCTTTCTTT
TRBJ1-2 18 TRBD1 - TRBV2 CATSAVVTGGNGNYGYTF TGTGCCACCTCAGCAGTGGTGACAGGGGGCAATGGTAACTATGGCTACACCTTC
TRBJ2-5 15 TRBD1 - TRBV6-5 CASSQPGTGVETQYF TGTGCCAGCAGTCAACCGGGGACAGGGGTCGAGACCCAGTACTTC
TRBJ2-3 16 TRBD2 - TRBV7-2 CASSFQGLARADTQYF TGTGCCAGCAGCTTCCAGGGACTAGCTAGGGCAGATACGCAGTATTTT
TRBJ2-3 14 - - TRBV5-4 CASSLGGELHTQYF TGTGCCAGCAGCTTGGGGGGGGAGCTACATACGCAGTATTTT
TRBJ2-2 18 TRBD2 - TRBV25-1 CASNQKSGGALNTGELFF TGTGCCAGCAACCAAAAGAGCGGGGGGGCTTTGAACACCGGGGAGCTGTTTTTT
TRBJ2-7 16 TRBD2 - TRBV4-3 CASSQDLAGGFYEQYF TGCGCCAGCAGCCAAGATTTAGCGGGGGGATTTTACGAGCAGTACTTC
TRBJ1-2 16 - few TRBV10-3 CAISDLGKGVGYGYTF TGTGCCATCAGTGATCTCGGGAAGGGGGTAGGGTATGGCTACACCTTC
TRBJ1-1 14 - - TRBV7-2 CASSLEWGQPTAFF TGTGCCAGCAGCTTAGAATGGGGACAACCCACTGCTTTCTTT
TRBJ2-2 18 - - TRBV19 CASSIDLNVGLVTGELFF TGTGCCAGTAGTATAGATCTAAACGTGGGGCTTGTCACCGGGGAGCTGTTTTTT
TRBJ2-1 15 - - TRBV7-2 CASSWVTGTYNEQFF TGTGCCAGCAGCTGGGTGACAGGGACTTACAATGAGCAGTTCTTC
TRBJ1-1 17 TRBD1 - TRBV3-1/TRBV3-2 CASSRVPGQGLNTEAFF TGTGCCAGCAGCCGGGTCCCGGGACAGGGTTTGAACACTGAAGCTTTCTTT
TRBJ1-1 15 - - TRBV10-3 CAISETGLGNTEAFF TGTGCCATCAGTGAAACCGGGTTGGGGAACACTGAAGCTTTCTTT
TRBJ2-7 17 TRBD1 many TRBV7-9 CASSRRGTGALSYEQYF TGTGCCAGCAGCCGGAGGGGGACAGGGGCTCTAAGCTACGAGCAGTACTTC
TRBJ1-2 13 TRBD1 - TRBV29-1 CSVVGQENYGYTF TGCAGCGTTGTCGGACAGGAGAACTATGGCTACACCTTC
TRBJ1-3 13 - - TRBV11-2 CASIPGSGNTIYF TGTGCCAGCATACCGGGCTCTGGAAACACCATATATTTT
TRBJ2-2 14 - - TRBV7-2 CASSFDRGTGELFF TGTGCCAGCAGCTTTGATAGGGGAACCGGGGAGCTGTTTTTT
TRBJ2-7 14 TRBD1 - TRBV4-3 CASSQVQGTYEQYF TGCGCCAGCAGCCAAGTACAGGGGACCTACGAGCAGTACTTC
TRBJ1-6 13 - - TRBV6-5 CASSYLEYSPLHF TGTGCCAGCAGTTACTTAGAGTATTCACCCCTCCACTTT